The 31 T cell receptor beta chains listed next were all sequenced from one sample in a study of CD8 T cells in Susac syndrome. With random hexamers, roughly 0.45 to 1 ug RNA was reverse transcribed. TCRdb processed the immunoSEQ multiplex PCR reads anew with MiXCR; each CDR3 protein has one entry. In the table there are approximately 210,000 distinct CDR3 sequences, 95% of which are singletons. Input material: CD4+ T cells from PBMCs. Every receptor here comes from a human donor with multiple sclerosis.

The V call is TRBV28, the J call TRBJ2-7, with D possibly called TRBD1 or TRBD2 (5 bases each). Trimming shortened V by 0 bases and J by 2 bases, and 8 bases separated the two germline ends. CDR3 length: 14 amino acids. Looked up from germline, CDR1 is MDHEN and CDR2 is SYDVKM. In nucleotides, the CDR3 is TGTGCCAGCAGTTTATGGGGGGAGACCTACGAGCAGTACTTC. This translates into CASSLWGETYEQYF.

CDR3 in DNA: TGCGCCAGCAGCTTGGCCGCTGACAGGGCAGGCCTCTATGGCTACACCTTC. Its protein is CASSLAADRAGLYGYTF. The rearrangement joins TRBV5-1 to TRBJ1-2; 7 nucleotides line up with TRBD1. The CDR3 extends over 17 amino acids. CDR1 and CDR2 from the germline V gene are SGHRS and YFSETQ. The ends lost 0 bases at V and 4 bases at J; junction bases unmatched: 12.

The chain is built from TRBV2 and TRBJ1-2; D uncertain. The CDR3 runs 14 residues. CDR1 and CDR2 (germline): SNHLY, FYNNEI. Deletions cut 7 bases from V and 4 bases from J, with 16 bases between. The CDR3, as DNA: TGTGCCAGCACCAGAGGACGAGTACCCTATGGCTACACCTTC. Amino acids: CASTRGRVPYGYTF.

CDR3: CASSRTSGTGQYF. CDR3 sequence (DNA): TGTGCCAGCAGCCGGACTAGCGGGACGGGGCAGTACTTC. The gene calls are TRBV25-1 and TRBJ2-7, with 12 bases fitting TRBD2. Germline CDR1 reads MGHDK; CDR2 reads SYGVNS. The CDR3 runs to 13 residues. J gave up 9 bases and V 6 bases, and 6 bases lay outside the gene matches.

The chain combines TRBV20-1 with TRBJ2-5; TRBD2 might be the D (6 bases). V lost 6 bases and J lost 0, with 11 bases in between. CDR3 length equals 13 residues. Germline V gene sequence: CDR1 DFQATT, CDR2 SNEGSKA (reference sequence). As DNA, the CDR3 is TGCAGTGCAACGGGGGAGTACCAAGAGACCCAGTACTTC. It codes for CSATGEYQETQYF.

The CDR3 reads CASSLWYQETQYF. The CDR3 nucleotides read TGTGCCAGCAGCTTGTGGTACCAAGAGACCCAGTACTTC. The gene calls are TRBV7-2 and TRBJ2-5, with unresolved D. Trimming stripped 3 bases from V and 0 bases from J, with 5 bases between. The CDR3 runs to 13 residues. Looked up from germline, CDR1 is SGHTA and CDR2 is FQGNSA.

V and J are TRBV14 and TRBJ2-2, with a tentative D call TRBD1 (5 bases). The CDR3 length is 17 residues. Germline V gives CDR1 SGHDN, CDR2 FVKESK. Trimming took off 3 bases at V and 4 bases at J, with 18 bases between the two ends. The CDR3 sequence is CASSHVQTVVSTGELFF. The CDR3 DNA reads as TGTGCCAGCAGCCATGTCCAGACAGTCGTGTCCACCGGGGAGCTGTTTTTT.

This chain joins TRBV24-1 and TRBJ2-1, with unresolved D. The V gene lost 2 bases and the J gene lost 7 bases, with 14 bases spanning the gap. The CDR3 has 15 residues. CDR1 KGHDR and CDR2 SFDVKD come from the germline V gene. This chain's CDR3 is CATSDSSTSNNEQFF. CDR3 DNA: TGTGCCACCAGTGATTCGTCCACATCTAATAATGAGCAGTTCTTC.

This clonotype was observed a single time. The rearrangement uses TRBV5-1 and TRBJ2-5, with unresolved D. This CDR3 is 16 amino acids long. CDR1 is SGHRS and CDR2 is YFSETQ in the germline V gene. With 1 base removed from V and 5 bases from J, the gap between germline ends came to 18 bases. The CDR3 DNA sequence: TGCGCCAGCAGCTTGACTCACGAACCGGGCCGCGAGACCCAGTACTTC. Its translation is CASSLTHEPGRETQYF.

V usage is TRBV19 and J usage is TRBJ1-2; the match to TRBD1 covers 9 bases. The germline CDR1 and CDR2 sequences are LNHDA and SQIVND (reference sequence). Trimming cost V 6 bases and J 7 bases; bases outside gene matches: 3. The CDR3 consists of 12 residues. The CDR3 DNA reads as TGTGCCAGTAGGGGACAGGGAGGTGGCTACACCTTC. Translated: CASRGQGGGYTF.

The chain joins TRBV27 to TRBJ1-2; D remains unclear. V was shortened by 2 bases and J by 0 bases, with 7 bases between the two germline ends. The CDR3 is made up of 14 amino acids. CDR1 is MNHEY, CDR2 SMNVEV, per germline (reference sequence). The CDR3, as DNA: TGTGCCAGCAGTTTAGGCGGGGCTAACTATGGCTACACCTTC. As protein: CASSLGGANYGYTF.

V is TRBV2 and J is TRBJ2-7; 8 bases line up with TRBD1. The V gene end was trimmed by 2 bases and the J gene end by 7 bases; junction bases not matched to a gene: 7. The CDR3 consists of 14 residues. CDR1 SNHLY and CDR2 FYNNEI come from the germline V gene. CDR3 DNA sequence: TGTGCCAGCAGTGAAAACAGGGGGGCTTGGGAGCAGTACTTC. Its protein product is CASSENRGAWEQYF.

The CDR3 DNA reads TGTGCCAGCAGCCAAGTCGCAGGGCGAACCTACGAGCAGTACTTC. It encodes CASSQVAGRTYEQYF. This chain joins TRBV11-2 and TRBJ2-7, with D tentatively TRBD1 (5 bases). This CDR3 has 15 amino acids. V gave up 5 bases and J gave up 2 bases, with 16 bases separating them. From germline, CDR1 is SGHAT and CDR2 FQNNGV.

The rearrangement uses TRBV12-3 or TRBV12-4 and TRBJ2-2, with D tentatively TRBD1 (5 bases). Deletions cut 5 bases from V and 3 bases from J, with 13 bases between. CDR3 length: 15 amino acids. The CDR3 DNA follows: TGTGCCAGCAGTCGGACATCGGGTGACACCGGGGAGCTGTTTTTT. Protein product: CASSRTSGDTGELFF.

V usage is TRBV10-3 and J usage is TRBJ2-7, with D hard to call. Germline values: CDR1 ENHRY, CDR2 SYGVKD. The ends were cut back, 10 bases at V and 5 bases at J, with 12 bases in the middle. The CDR3 loop spans 11 amino acids. The CDR3 bases are TGTGCCACCTCCGTCGCCAACGAGCAGTACTTC. This sequence encodes CATSVANEQYF.

The table lists this clonotype with a count of one. J is TRBJ2-1 and V is TRBV7-3; TRBD2 agrees at 14 bases. The length of the CDR3 is 15 residues. The J segment lost 9 bases and the V segment lost 5 bases, leaving 6 bases of the junction unmatched. The V gene's germline CDR1 is SGHTA and CDR2 FQGTGA. The CDR3 DNA follows: TGTGCCAGCAGCGGGGGACTAGCGGGAGAGGGTGAGCAGTTCTTC. Its protein is CASSGGLAGEGEQFF.

DNA for the CDR3: TGTGCCAGCACAGGGTCGGGAGGTTTATCCTACGAGCAGTACTTC. It specifies CASTGSGGLSYEQYF. The V and J genes are TRBV28 and TRBJ2-7, with 7 bases matching TRBD2. V trimming: 7 bases; J trimming: 1 base; junction bases outside the gene matches: 10. Germline values: CDR1 MDHEN, CDR2 SYDVKM. The length of the CDR3 is 15 residues.

J is TRBJ1-1 and V is TRBV11-2; D is unclear. This CDR3 region has 15 residues. The germline V and J ends were trimmed by 2 bases and 2 bases, with 12 bases remaining between them. The germline CDR1 and CDR2 sequences are SGHAT and FQNNGV. CDR3 residues: CASSLPLTVNTEAFF. In DNA, the CDR3 is TGTGCCAGCAGCTTACCCCTCACAGTAAACACTGAAGCTTTCTTT.

This clonotype was observed once. The chain combines TRBV27 with TRBJ1-2; D remains ambiguous. With 3 bases removed from V and 6 bases from J, the gap between germline ends came to 11 bases. The V gene's germline CDR1 is MNHEY and CDR2 SMNVEV (reference sequence). The CDR3 covers 13 residues. Here the CDR3 reads CASSLVDGNGYTF. CDR3 coding DNA: TGTGCCAGCAGTTTGGTGGACGGTAATGGCTACACCTTC.

The chain carries TRBV3-1 and TRBJ2-3, with D hard to call. CDR1 is LGHDT, CDR2 YNNKEL, per germline (reference sequence). The CDR3 is 16 amino acids. Trimming took off 0 bases at V and 3 bases at J, with 13 bases between the two ends. CDR3 DNA sequence: TGTGCCAGCAGCCAAGATCGAGGTTTTCGGACAGATACGCAGTATTTT. Residues: CASSQDRGFRTDTQYF.

The chain recombines TRBV29-1 with TRBJ2-7, with D maybe TRBD1 (6 bases). Trimming removed 6 bases from V and 1 base from J, with 16 bases in between. Germline V lookup: CDR1 SQVTM, CDR2 ANQGSEA. CDR3 length: 14 residues. In DNA form, the CDR3 reads TGCAGCGTATCTATGACAGGTACTTCCTACGAGCAGTACTTC. This encodes CSVSMTGTSYEQYF.

This chain connects TRBV18 to TRBJ2-3; 9 bases line up with TRBD1. This CDR3 comprises 16 residues. Germline-derived CDR1 and CDR2 are KGHSH and LQKENI. With 2 bases clipped from V and 5 bases from J, the junction kept 8 bases outside the gene matches. This CDR3 is CASSPGTGSRGDTQYF. Written as DNA, the CDR3 is TGTGCCAGCTCACCAGGGACAGGGTCTCGCGGAGATACGCAGTATTTT. Full variable domain (missing parts from reference TRBV18 and TRBJ2-3): NAGVMQNPRHLVRRRGQEARLRCSPMKGHSHVYWYRQLPEEGLKFMVYLQKENIIDESGMPKERFSAEFPKEGPSILRIQQVVRGDSAAYFCASSPGTGSRGDTQYFGPGTRLTVL.

V is TRBV9 and J is TRBJ1-2; maybe TRBD1 (6 bases). CDR1 and CDR2 from the germline V gene are SGDLS and YYNGEE. Trimming removed 3 bases from V and 4 bases from J, with 13 bases in between. The CDR3 has 14 residues. CDR3 protein: CASSGDQGFYGYTF. CDR3 bases: TGTGCCAGCAGCGGCGACCAGGGGTTCTATGGCTACACCTTC.

The chain employs TRBV12-3 or TRBV12-4 and TRBJ1-5, with 7 bases that match TRBD1. V was pared by 4 bases and J by 2 bases, with 8 bases of the junction left unmatched. CDR3 length equals 16 residues. CDR3 region: CASSSPSGQGNQPQHF. The CDR3 DNA reads TGTGCCAGCAGTTCTCCATCCGGACAGGGCAATCAGCCCCAGCATTTT.

The rearrangement joins TRBV20-1 to TRBJ2-6, with 9 bases matching TRBD2. CDR1 and CDR2 (germline): DFQATT, SNEGSKA (reference sequence). The CDR3 covers 17 residues. V shed 2 bases and J 3 bases; nucleotides not matched to a gene: 8. The CDR3 sequence: CSARRSGLADGANVLTF. The CDR3 DNA is TGCAGTGCTAGACGCTCGGGACTAGCCGATGGGGCCAACGTCCTGACTTTC.

The gene calls are TRBV7-3 and TRBJ1-1; D remains ambiguous. The V and J ends lost 2 bases and 1 base respectively, with 5 bases between them. Looked up from germline, CDR1 is SGHTA and CDR2 is FQGTGA. CDR3 length equals 13 residues. CDR3 protein: CASSLAKNTEAFF. The CDR3 bases are TGTGCCAGCAGCTTAGCGAAGAACACTGAAGCTTTCTTT.

V is TRBV18 and J is TRBJ2-2; no reliable D call. The V gene's germline CDR1 is KGHSH and CDR2 LQKENI. V lost 3 bases to trimming and J lost 1 base, with 12 bases between them. CDR3 length: 16 amino acids. This chain's CDR3 is CASSPLTIKNTGELFF. DNA of the CDR3: TGTGCCAGCTCACCCCTAACCATCAAGAACACCGGGGAGCTGTTTTTT.

The V call is TRBV20-1, the J call TRBJ1-5, with TRBD1 as a possible D gene (5 bases). The CDR3 is 12 residues long. V was trimmed by 1 base and J by 5 bases, leaving 6 bases between them. Germline CDR1 DFQATT, CDR2 SNEGSKA (reference sequence). This chain's CDR3 is CSARGGDQPQHF. The CDR3 region has the DNA TGCAGTGCTAGAGGGGGGGATCAGCCCCAGCATTTT.

The chain uses TRBV24-1 and TRBJ2-1; 14 nucleotides agree with TRBD2. Germline-derived CDR1 and CDR2 are KGHDR and SFDVKD. The V gene end was trimmed by 3 bases and the J gene end by 1 base; junction bases not matched to a gene: 7. This CDR3 has 19 amino acids. CDR3 in amino acids: CATSDAGTSGSKSYNEQFF. The CDR3 DNA sequence: TGTGCCACCAGTGATGCCGGGACTAGCGGGAGTAAGTCCTACAATGAGCAGTTCTTC.

This clonotype was picked up one time. V and J are TRBV11-2 and TRBJ2-1; TRBD2 is a possible D gene (6 bases). The V end was cut by 3 bases, the J end by 6 bases, with 15 bases between. The germline V gene has CDR1 SGHAT and CDR2 FQNNGV. The CDR3 is made up of 15 amino acids. The CDR3 DNA sequence: TGTGCCAGCAGCTTGGATTCAAGGAGGGGCAATGAGCAGTTCTTC. Protein sequence: CASSLDSRRGNEQFF.

The V call is TRBV4-1, the J call TRBJ1-2; 12 bases match TRBD1. From germline, CDR1 is MGHRA and CDR2 YSYEKL. This CDR3 is built from 17 residues. The trim removed 0 bases at V and 4 bases at J, leaving 6 bases unmatched. The DNA of the CDR3 is TGCGCCAGCAGCCAAGAGGGACAGGGGGCGGGGAGCTATGGCTACACCTTC. Amino acid sequence: CASSQEGQGAGSYGYTF.